Detailed here is one TCR beta chain. The CDR3 contains 12 residues. The germline V gene has CDR1 MDHEN and CDR2 SYDVKM. Original methodology: Reference gene primer amplification gave estimated nucleated cell counts. Method: immunoSEQ multiplex PCR; TCRdb's copy keeps in-frame clones and lacks some. The DNA gave D and trimming, while V, J and clone size come from that table. The data contain 140,000 to 150,000 clones, 65% to 85% of them singletons. The data were taken from a study of blood T cell repertoires in COVID-19. Study-level information: The United States, Italy and Spain were the sources of the acute and convalescent COVID-19 samples. Sources were T cells, B-cell-depleted T cells, or PBMCs; the material itself was cDNA or gDNA.

The source of this sequence is a woman between 55 and 75 years old with acute or convalescent COVID-19. Sequencing was performed on peripheral blood. The genes are TRBV28 and TRBJ2-7; 7 bases are shared with TRBD2. CDR3 sequence (DNA): TGTGTGAAGCGGGATTGCTCCTACGAGCAGTACTTC. Its translation is CVKRDCSYEQYF.